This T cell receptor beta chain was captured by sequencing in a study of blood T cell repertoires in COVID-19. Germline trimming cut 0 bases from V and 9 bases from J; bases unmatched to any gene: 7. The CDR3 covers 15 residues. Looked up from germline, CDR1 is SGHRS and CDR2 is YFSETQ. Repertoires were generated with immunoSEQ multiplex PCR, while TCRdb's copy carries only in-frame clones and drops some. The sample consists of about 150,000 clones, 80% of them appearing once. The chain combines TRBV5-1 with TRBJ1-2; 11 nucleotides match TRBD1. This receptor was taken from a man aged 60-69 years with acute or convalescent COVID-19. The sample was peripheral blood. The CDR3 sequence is CASSLGDRGTDSYTF. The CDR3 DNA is TGCGCCAGCAGCTTGGGGGACAGGGGGACCGACAGCTACACCTTC.